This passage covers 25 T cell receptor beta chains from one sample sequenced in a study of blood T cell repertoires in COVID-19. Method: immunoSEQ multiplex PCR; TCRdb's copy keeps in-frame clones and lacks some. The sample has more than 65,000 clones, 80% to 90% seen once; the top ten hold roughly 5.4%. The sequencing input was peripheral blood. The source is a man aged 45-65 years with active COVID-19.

Here the CDR3 DNA reads TGTGCCAGCACCCTCCAGGCGGGGGCGAACACTGAAGCTTTCTTT. As protein: CASTLQAGANTEAFF. This sequence joins TRBV7-3 and TRBJ1-1, with D maybe TRBD1 (6 bases). V dropped 7 bases and J dropped 1 base, with 16 bases sitting between them. Germline V gene lookup returns CDR1 SGHTA and CDR2 FQGTGA. The CDR3 has 15 amino acids.

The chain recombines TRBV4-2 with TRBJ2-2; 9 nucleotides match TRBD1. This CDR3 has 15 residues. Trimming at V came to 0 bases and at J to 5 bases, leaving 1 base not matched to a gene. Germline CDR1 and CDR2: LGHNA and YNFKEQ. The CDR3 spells CASSQDGTGTGELFF. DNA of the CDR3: TGTGCCAGCAGCCAAGATGGGACAGGGACCGGGGAGCTGTTTTTT.

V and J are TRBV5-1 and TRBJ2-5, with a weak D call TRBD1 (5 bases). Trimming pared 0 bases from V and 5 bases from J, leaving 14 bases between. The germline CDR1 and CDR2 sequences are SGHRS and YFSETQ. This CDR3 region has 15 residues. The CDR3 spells CASSLGGAVQETQYF. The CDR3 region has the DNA TGCGCCAGCAGCTTGGGTGGGGCCGTTCAGGAGACCCAGTACTTC. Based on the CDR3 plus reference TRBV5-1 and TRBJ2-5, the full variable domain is KAGVTQTPRYLIKTRGQQVTLSCSPISGHRSVSWYQQTPGQGLQFLFEYFSETQRNKGNFPGRFSGRQFSNSRSEMNVSTLELGDSALYLCASSLGGAVQETQYFGPGTRLLVL.

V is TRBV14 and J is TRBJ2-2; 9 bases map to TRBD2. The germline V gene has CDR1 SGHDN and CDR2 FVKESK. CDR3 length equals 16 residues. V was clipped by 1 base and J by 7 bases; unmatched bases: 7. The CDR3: CASSQVLASGVGELFF. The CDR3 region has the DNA TGTGCCAGCAGCCAAGTTTTGGCTAGCGGGGTCGGGGAGCTGTTTTTT.

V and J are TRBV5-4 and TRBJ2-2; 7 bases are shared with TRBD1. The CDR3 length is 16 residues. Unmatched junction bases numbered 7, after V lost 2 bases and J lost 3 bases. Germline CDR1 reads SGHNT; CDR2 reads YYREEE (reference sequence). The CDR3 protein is CASSFIDRVDTGELFF. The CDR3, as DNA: TGTGCCAGCAGCTTCATTGACAGGGTAGACACCGGGGAGCTGTTTTTT.

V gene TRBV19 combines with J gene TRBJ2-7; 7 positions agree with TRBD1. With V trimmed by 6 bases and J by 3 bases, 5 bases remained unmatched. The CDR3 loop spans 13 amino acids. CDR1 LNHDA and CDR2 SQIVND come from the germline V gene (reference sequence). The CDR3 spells CASRRTGGYEQYF. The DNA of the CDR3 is TGTGCCAGTAGGCGGACAGGTGGCTACGAGCAGTACTTC.

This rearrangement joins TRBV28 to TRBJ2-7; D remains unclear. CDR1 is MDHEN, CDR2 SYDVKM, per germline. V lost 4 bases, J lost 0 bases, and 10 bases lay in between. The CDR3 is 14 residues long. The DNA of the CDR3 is TGTGCCAGCAGTTCACCGGGTCTCTCCTACGAGCAGTACTTC. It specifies CASSSPGLSYEQYF.

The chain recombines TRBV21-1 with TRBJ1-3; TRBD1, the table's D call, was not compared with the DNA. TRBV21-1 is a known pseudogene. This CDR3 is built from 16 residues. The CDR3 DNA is TGTGCCAGCAGCAAAAGGGGGAGTATTGCTGGAAACACCATATATTTT. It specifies CASSKRGSIAGNTIYF.

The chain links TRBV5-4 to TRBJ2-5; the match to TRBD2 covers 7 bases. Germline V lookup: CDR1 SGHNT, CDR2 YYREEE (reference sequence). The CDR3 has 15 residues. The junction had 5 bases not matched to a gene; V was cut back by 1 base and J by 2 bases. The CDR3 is CASSLPLGGQETQYF. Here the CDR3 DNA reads TGTGCCAGCAGCTTGCCATTGGGGGGGCAAGAGACCCAGTACTTC.

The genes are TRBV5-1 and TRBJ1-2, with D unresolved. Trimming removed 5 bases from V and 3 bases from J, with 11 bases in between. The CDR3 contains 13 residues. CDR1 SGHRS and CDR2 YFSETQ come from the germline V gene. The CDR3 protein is CASRQRSDYGYTF. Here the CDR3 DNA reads TGCGCCAGCAGGCAGAGGTCTGACTATGGCTACACCTTC.

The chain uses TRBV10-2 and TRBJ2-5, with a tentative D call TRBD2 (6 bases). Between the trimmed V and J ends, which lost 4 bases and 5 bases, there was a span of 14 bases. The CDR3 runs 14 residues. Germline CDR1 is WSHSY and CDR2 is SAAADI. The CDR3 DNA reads TGCGCCAGCAGTGGGGTGGAGACTAGGGAGACCCAGTACTTC. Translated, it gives CASSGVETRETQYF.

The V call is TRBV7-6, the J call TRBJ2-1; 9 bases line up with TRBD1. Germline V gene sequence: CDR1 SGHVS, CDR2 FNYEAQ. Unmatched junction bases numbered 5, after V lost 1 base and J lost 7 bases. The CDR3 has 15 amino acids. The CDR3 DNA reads TGTGCCAGCAGCTTAGAGTGGGACAGGGTAAATGAGCAGTTCTTC. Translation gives CASSLEWDRVNEQFF.

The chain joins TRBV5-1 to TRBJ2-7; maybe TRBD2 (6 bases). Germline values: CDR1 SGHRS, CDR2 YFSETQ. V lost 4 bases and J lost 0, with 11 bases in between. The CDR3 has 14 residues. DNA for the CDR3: TGCGCCAGCAGCAACCCGGGGGACTCCTACGAGCAGTACTTC. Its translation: CASSNPGDSYEQYF.

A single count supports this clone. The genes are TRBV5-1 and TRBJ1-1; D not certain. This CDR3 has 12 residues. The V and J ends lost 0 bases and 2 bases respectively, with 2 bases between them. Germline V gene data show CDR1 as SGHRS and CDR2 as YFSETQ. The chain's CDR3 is CASSLANTEAFF. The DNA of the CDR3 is TGCGCCAGCAGCTTGGCTAACACTGAAGCTTTCTTT.

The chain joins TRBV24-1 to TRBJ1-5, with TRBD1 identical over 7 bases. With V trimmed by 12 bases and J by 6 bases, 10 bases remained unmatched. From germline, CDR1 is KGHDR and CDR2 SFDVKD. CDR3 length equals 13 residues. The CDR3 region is CASSQGSIQPQHF. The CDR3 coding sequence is TGTGCCTCATCACAGGGGTCGATTCAGCCCCAGCATTTT.

Written as DNA, the CDR3 is TGTGCCTGGTCCCGACGGCCGACAGGGATGACTGAAGCTTTCTTT. It yields the protein CAWSRRPTGMTEAFF. The chain couples TRBV30 to TRBJ1-1, with TRBD1 matching over 7 bases. Trimming removed 5 bases from V and 5 bases from J; junction bases left unmatched: 14. From germline, CDR1 is GTSNPN and CDR2 SVGIG (reference sequence). CDR3 length: 15 amino acids.

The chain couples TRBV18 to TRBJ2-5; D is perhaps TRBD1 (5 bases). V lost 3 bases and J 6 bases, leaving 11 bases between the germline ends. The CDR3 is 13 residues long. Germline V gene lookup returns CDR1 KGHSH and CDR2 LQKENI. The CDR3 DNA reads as TGTGCCAGCTCACCTCAACAGGAGAAGACCCAGTACTTC. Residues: CASSPQQEKTQYF.

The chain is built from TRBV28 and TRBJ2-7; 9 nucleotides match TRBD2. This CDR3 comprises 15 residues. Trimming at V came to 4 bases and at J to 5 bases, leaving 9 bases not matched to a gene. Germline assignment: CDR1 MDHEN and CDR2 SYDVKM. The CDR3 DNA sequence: TGTGCCAGCAGTTCCCTTAGCGGGAGTCGAAACGAGCAGTACTTC. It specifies CASSSLSGSRNEQYF.

CDR3 region: CASTPSGGDEQYF. The DNA for the CDR3 is TGTGCCAGCACCCCTAGCGGGGGAGACGAGCAGTACTTC. The chain links TRBV11-2 to TRBJ2-7; 10 positions agree with TRBD2. Trimming removed 7 bases from V and 5 bases from J; junction bases left unmatched: 5. CDR3 length equals 13 residues. Germline CDR1 SGHAT, CDR2 FQNNGV.

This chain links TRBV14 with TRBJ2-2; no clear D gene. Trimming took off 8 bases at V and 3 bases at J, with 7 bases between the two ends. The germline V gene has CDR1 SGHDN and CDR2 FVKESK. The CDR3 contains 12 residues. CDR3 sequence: CASEHDTGELFF. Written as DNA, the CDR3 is TGTGCCAGCGAACATGACACCGGGGAGCTGTTTTTT.

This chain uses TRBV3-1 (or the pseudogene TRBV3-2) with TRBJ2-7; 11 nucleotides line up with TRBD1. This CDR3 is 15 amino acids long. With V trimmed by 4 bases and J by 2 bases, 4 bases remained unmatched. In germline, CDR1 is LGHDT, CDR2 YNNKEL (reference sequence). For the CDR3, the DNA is TGTGCCAGCAGCCTGGGACAGGGGGGTGCCTACGAGCAGTACTTC. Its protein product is CASSLGQGGAYEQYF.

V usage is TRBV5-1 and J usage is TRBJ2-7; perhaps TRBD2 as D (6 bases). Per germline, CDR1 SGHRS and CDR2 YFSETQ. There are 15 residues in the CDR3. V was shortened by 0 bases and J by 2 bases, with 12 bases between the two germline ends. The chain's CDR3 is CASSLGLRDPYEQYF. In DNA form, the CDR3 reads TGCGCCAGCAGCTTGGGATTGCGGGACCCCTACGAGCAGTACTTC.

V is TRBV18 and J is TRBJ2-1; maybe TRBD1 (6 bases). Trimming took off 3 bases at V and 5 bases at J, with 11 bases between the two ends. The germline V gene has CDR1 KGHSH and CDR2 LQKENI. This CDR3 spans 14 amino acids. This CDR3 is CASSPLRGDNEQFF. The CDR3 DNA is TGTGCCAGCTCACCTCTCAGGGGCGACAATGAGCAGTTCTTC.

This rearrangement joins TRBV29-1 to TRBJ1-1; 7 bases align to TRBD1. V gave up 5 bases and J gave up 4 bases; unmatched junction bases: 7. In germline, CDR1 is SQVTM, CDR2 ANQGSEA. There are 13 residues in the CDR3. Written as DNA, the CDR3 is TGCAGCGTTTTGAGAGGGGGCGGCACTGAAGCTTTCTTT. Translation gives CSVLRGGGTEAFF.

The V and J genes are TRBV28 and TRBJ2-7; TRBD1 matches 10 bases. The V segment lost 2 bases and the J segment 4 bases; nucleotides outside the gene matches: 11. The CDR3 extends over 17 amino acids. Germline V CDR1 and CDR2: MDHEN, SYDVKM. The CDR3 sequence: CASSLGGWGTGEYEQYF. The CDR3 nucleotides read TGTGCCAGCAGTTTAGGGGGTTGGGGGACAGGGGAATACGAGCAGTACTTC.